The 2 T cell receptor beta chains below were found in one sample sequenced in a study of blood T cell repertoires in COVID-19. Some clones are missing from TCRdb's copy, which holds only in-frame ones; the method was immunoSEQ multiplex PCR. Of about 120,000 clones listed, 81% were seen once; the top ten hold under 11%. Sequenced material: peripheral blood. The receptors were gathered from a human donor in a cohort sampled during active COVID-19.

The V and J genes are TRBV19 and TRBJ1-5; D unresolved. The germline CDR1 and CDR2 sequences are LNHDA and SQIVND (reference sequence). V was trimmed by 8 bases and J by 2 bases, leaving 13 bases between them. The CDR3 consists of 14 residues. The CDR3 DNA sequence: TGTGCCAGTGCGCACGGCGGGGGCAATCAGCCCCAGCATTTT. Translated, it gives CASAHGGGNQPQHF.

The chain combines TRBV7-9 with TRBJ2-3; maybe TRBD1 (5 bases). In germline, CDR1 is SEHNR, CDR2 FQNEAQ (reference sequence). V was cut by 6 bases and J by 11 bases, with 15 bases left in between. The CDR3 is 12 amino acids. The CDR3 nucleotides read TGTGCCAGCAGTAGTCGACAGAGTGGGCAGTATTTT. It encodes CASSSRQSGQYF.